Listed below are T cell receptor beta chains from one sample, sequenced in a study of early T cells in non-severe SARS-CoV-2 infection. TCRdb re-called the 5' RACE reads through MiXCR, storing one row per CDR3 protein. The table lists some 71,000 distinct CDR3 sequences, roughly a tenth of them singletons. Material for sequencing was whole blood. All receptors come from an adult who was a healthcare worker with PCR-confirmed SARS-CoV-2 infection or an uninfected control (not recorded which). The CDR3 runs from the conserved cysteine through the conserved F or W. D genes are given only for firm matches. Size is stated for part of the rows, as once, few or many counts, or as a class when the clone is expanded.

CDR3nt: TGCAGTGCTAGAGCCAGCGGGGGGGCCCATGAGCAGTTCTTC
CDR3aa: CSARASGGAHEQFF
abundance: many
j_gene: TRBJ2-1
v_gene: TRBV20-1
d_gene: TRBD2

CDR3nt: TGTGCCAGCAGCCATCCGGCCCTGAACACTGAAGCTTTCTTT
CDR3aa: CASSHPALNTEAFF
abundance: -
j_gene: TRBJ1-1
v_gene: TRBV2
d_gene: -

CDR3nt: TGTGCCAGCAGCGTAGGATCCAGCGGGGTAAACATTCAGTACTTC
CDR3aa: CASSVGSSGVNIQYF
abundance: -
j_gene: TRBJ2-4
v_gene: TRBV9
d_gene: TRBD2

CDR3nt: TGCGCCAGCAGCTCCTCGTTGGCTGGAAACACCATATATTTT
CDR3aa: CASSSSLAGNTIYF
abundance: many
j_gene: TRBJ1-3
v_gene: TRBV5-1
d_gene: -

CDR3nt: TGCGCCAGCAGCTGGGGGACGGGGATTAACTATGGCTACACCTTC
CDR3aa: CASSWGTGINYGYTF
abundance: -
j_gene: TRBJ1-2
v_gene: TRBV5-1
d_gene: -

CDR3nt: TGCAGTGCTAGCTCTTCAACTAATGAAAAACTGTTTTTT
CDR3aa: CSASSSTNEKLFF
abundance: -
j_gene: TRBJ1-4
v_gene: TRBV20-1
d_gene: -

CDR3nt: TGCAGCGTCACGGGGGTAGCGGGGGGCGCGTACAATGAGCAGTTCTTC
CDR3aa: CSVTGVAGGAYNEQFF
abundance: many
j_gene: TRBJ2-1
v_gene: TRBV29-1
d_gene: TRBD2

CDR3nt: TGTGCCAGCAGCTCCCTTGGACAGGGAACAAGAAGCTCCTACGAGCAGTACTTC
CDR3aa: CASSSLGQGTRSSYEQYF
abundance: -
j_gene: TRBJ2-7
v_gene: TRBV13
d_gene: TRBD1

CDR3nt: TGCGCCAGCAGCCGGTCAACAGGGGGTTCCTACAATGAGCAGTTCTTC
CDR3aa: CASSRSTGGSYNEQFF
abundance: many
j_gene: TRBJ2-1
v_gene: TRBV4-1
d_gene: TRBD1

CDR3nt: TGTGCCAGCAGTGACGGGACAGGGGGCACAGATACGCAGTATTTT
CDR3aa: CASSDGTGGTDTQYF
abundance: many
j_gene: TRBJ2-3
v_gene: TRBV6-4
d_gene: TRBD1

CDR3nt: TGTGCCAGCAGTTTGTTAGGGGCGAGCCTAACGTACGAGCAGTACTTC
CDR3aa: CASSLLGASLTYEQYF
abundance: once
j_gene: TRBJ2-7
v_gene: TRBV28
d_gene: -

CDR3nt: TGTGCCAGCAATAACGGGGGATCTGGGGCCAACGTCCTGACTTTC
CDR3aa: CASNNGGSGANVLTF
abundance: -
j_gene: TRBJ2-6
v_gene: TRBV2
d_gene: -